The sample holds many counts of the clone carrying this T cell receptor beta chain. This specimen comes from a study of T-cell reconstitution after alpha-beta-depleted transplantation in children. A library of TCRbeta sequences, prepared with unique molecular identifiers, was generated. MiXCR, run by TCRdb on the PCR reads, gives a single entry per CDR3 protein. The sample lists about 690,000 distinct CDR3 sequences, 16% occurring once. Trimming took 3 bases from V and 0 from J, leaving 12 bases between them. The CDR3 is 16 residues long. The chain carries TRBV12-3 or TRBV12-4 and TRBJ2-1; D might be TRBD1 (6 bases). This clonotype originated in a human donor who donated a stem cell graft to a child with acute myeloid leukemia. The sample consisted of PBMCs from the stem cell graft donor, taken from the stem cell graft. As DNA, the CDR3 is TGTGCCAGCAGTTTCCTTTCAGGGGTCTCCTACAATGAGCAGTTCTTC. Encoded protein: CASSFLSGVSYNEQFF.